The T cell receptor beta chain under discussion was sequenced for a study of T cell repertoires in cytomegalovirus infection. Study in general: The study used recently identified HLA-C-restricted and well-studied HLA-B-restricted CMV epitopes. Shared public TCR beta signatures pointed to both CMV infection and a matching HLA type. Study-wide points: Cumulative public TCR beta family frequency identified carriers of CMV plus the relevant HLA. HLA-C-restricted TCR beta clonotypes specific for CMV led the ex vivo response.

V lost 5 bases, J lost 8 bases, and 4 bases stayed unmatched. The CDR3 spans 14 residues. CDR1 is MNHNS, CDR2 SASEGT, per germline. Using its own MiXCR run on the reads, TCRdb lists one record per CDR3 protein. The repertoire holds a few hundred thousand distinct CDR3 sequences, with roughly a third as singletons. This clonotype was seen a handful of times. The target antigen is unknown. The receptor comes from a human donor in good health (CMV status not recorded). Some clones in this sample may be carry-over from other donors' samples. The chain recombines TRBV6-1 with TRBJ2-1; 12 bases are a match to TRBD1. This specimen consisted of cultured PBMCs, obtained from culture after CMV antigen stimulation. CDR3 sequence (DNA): TGTGCCAGCAGTAGGGACAGGGGGCTCGATGAGCAGTTCTTC. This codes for CASSRDRGLDEQFF.